This T cell receptor (beta chain) was sequenced during a study of shared clonotypes between healthy human individuals. Study context: CD8 memory received one plate per donor, CD8 naive two, CD4 memory three and CD4 naive three.

Study conclusions and caveats: The genetic and exposure-history diversity represented was limited by few donors.

Both subsets, CD45RA+ naive and CD45RA-negative memory, were split from the CD4+ cells. In this sample, this clone turned up once. Its antigen is unknown. V was clipped by 5 bases and J by 6 bases, with 12 bases between them. The germline CDR1 and CDR2 sequences are SGHAT and FQNNGV. The CDR3 extends over 13 amino acids. Evenly divided among several immunoSEQ plates was the genomic DNA of each subset. Repertoires were generated with immunoSEQ multiplex PCR, while TCRdb's copy carries only in-frame clones and drops some. The sample yields 1 million to 1.3 million clones, about 84% seen once. This rearrangement joins TRBV11-2 to TRBJ2-3; tentative D call: TRBD1 (5 bases). The source material was memory CD4+ T cells from PBMCs. Stated subset: CD45RA-negative fraction. This clonotype originated in a man between 18 and 29 years old in good health. Some clones in this sample may be carry-over from other donors' samples. For the CDR3, the DNA is TGTGCCAGCAGCCAGGGCCCCGGGGATACGCAGTATTTT. It is translated as CASSQGPGDTQYF.